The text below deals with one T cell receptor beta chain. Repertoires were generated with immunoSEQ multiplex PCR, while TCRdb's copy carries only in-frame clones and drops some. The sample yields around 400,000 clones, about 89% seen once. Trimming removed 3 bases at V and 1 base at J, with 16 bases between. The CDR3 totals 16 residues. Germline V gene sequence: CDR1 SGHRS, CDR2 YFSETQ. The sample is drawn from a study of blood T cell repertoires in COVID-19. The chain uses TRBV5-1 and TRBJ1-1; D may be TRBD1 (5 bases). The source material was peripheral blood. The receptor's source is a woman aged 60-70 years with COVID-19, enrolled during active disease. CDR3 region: CASSWGDGRPNTEAFF. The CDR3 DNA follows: TGCGCCAGCAGCTGGGGGGACGGAAGGCCGAACACTGAAGCTTTCTTT.